The 9 T cell receptor beta chains reported below all come from one sample, sequenced in a study of identical twins. TCRdb reanalysed the 5' RACE reads using MiXCR and keeps one entry per CDR3 protein. Here the sample spans hundreds of thousands of distinct CDR3 sequences, 7% to 7.5% being singletons. This sample was shared with a second study, whose subject was yellow fever vaccine responses in identical twins.

Sequenced material: PBMCs. The receptor source for this set is a young woman in good health.

This chain joins TRBV11-2 and TRBJ2-1, with 8 nucleotides matching TRBD2. V was pared by 0 bases and J by 8 bases, with 9 bases of the junction left unmatched. The CDR3 is 16 amino acids. CDR1 and CDR2 from the germline V gene are SGHAT and FQNNGV. CDR3 protein: CASSLDRAGGRHEQFF. The CDR3 DNA reads TGTGCCAGCAGCTTAGATAGGGCGGGAGGACGCCATGAGCAGTTCTTC.

This clonotype was recorded many times. The genes are TRBV11-2 and TRBJ2-2, with D uncertain. This CDR3 is built from 14 residues. The V and J ends lost 1 base and 1 base respectively, with 4 bases between them. From germline, CDR1 is SGHAT and CDR2 FQNNGV. The DNA of the CDR3 is TGTGCCAGCAGCTTAGTTCGGAACACCGGGGAGCTGTTTTTT. Translating it yields CASSLVRNTGELFF.

This chain links TRBV12-3 or TRBV12-4 with TRBJ2-7; D unresolved. V was trimmed by 3 bases and J by 5 bases, leaving 14 bases between them. CDR3 length: 14 amino acids. The CDR3 sequence is CASSLRPSLDEQYF. Written as DNA, the CDR3 is TGTGCCAGCAGTTTGAGGCCCAGCCTCGACGAGCAGTACTTC.

This clonotype was observed a handful of times. The chain has TRBV7-9 and TRBJ2-5; D is ambiguous. CDR1 is SEHNR and CDR2 is FQNEAQ in the germline V gene (reference sequence). Trimming shortened V by 5 bases and J by 5 bases, and 21 bases separated the two germline ends. The CDR3 loop spans 16 amino acids. CDR3 amino acids: CASSKILTARSETQYF. The DNA of the CDR3 is TGTGCCAGCAGCAAAATCCTGACCGCTAGGTCCGAGACCCAGTACTTC.

The chain links TRBV28 to TRBJ2-7; 8 bases line up with TRBD2. CDR3 length equals 13 residues. The germline gives CDR1 MDHEN, CDR2 SYDVKM. V shed 6 bases and J 6 bases; nucleotides not matched to a gene: 7. CDR3 residues: CASRPPGTSEQYF. The CDR3 nucleotides are TGTGCCAGCAGACCCCCCGGGACTAGCGAGCAGTACTTC.

This clonotype was counted only a few times. The chain joins TRBV7-9 to TRBJ1-2; possibly TRBD1 for D (5 bases). Germline lookup yields CDR1 SEHNR and CDR2 FQNEAQ (reference sequence). The ends were cut back, 2 bases at V and 0 bases at J, with 10 bases in the middle. The CDR3 runs to 15 residues. This CDR3 is CASSLKGASNYGYTF. The CDR3 coding sequence is TGTGCCAGCAGCTTAAAAGGGGCCTCTAACTATGGCTACACCTTC.

This clonotype has a count of ten or more. V is TRBV24-1 and J is TRBJ2-7, with D tentatively TRBD2 (5 bases). The length of the CDR3 is 17 residues. Per germline, CDR1 KGHDR and CDR2 SFDVKD. V was cut by 5 bases and J by 6 bases, with 25 bases left in between. In DNA, the CDR3 is TGTGCCACCAGTGCCCCTTGTGAGGGAAACATACTCTCCGAGCAGTACTTC. Its protein product is CATSAPCEGNILSEQYF.

This clonotype was counted a few times. This chain joins TRBV9 and TRBJ1-2; D possibly corresponds to TRBD1 (5 bases). V dropped 4 bases and J dropped 6 bases, with 10 bases sitting between them. The V gene's germline CDR1 is SGDLS and CDR2 YYNGEE. CDR3 length equals 12 residues. As DNA, the CDR3 is TGTGCCAGCAGCTCAGGGTATCATGGCTACACCTTC. Translation gives CASSSGYHGYTF. The full variable domain, in which reference TRBV9 and TRBJ1-2 provide the parts outside the CDR3, is DSGVTQTPKHLITATGQRVTLRCSPRSGDLSVYWYQQSLDQGLQFLIQYYNGEERAKGNILERFSAQQFPDLHSELNLSSLELGDSALYFCASSSGYHGYTFGSGTRLTVV.

This clonotype was counted only a few times. V and J are TRBV5-1 and TRBJ2-1; D ambiguous. Trimming took off 4 bases at V and 10 bases at J, with 9 bases between the two ends. Per the germline V gene, CDR1 is SGHRS and CDR2 is YFSETQ. CDR3 length: 11 residues. The DNA for the CDR3 is TGCGCCAGCAGCCTAAGCTGGGAGCAGTTCTTC. Its protein is CASSLSWEQFF.